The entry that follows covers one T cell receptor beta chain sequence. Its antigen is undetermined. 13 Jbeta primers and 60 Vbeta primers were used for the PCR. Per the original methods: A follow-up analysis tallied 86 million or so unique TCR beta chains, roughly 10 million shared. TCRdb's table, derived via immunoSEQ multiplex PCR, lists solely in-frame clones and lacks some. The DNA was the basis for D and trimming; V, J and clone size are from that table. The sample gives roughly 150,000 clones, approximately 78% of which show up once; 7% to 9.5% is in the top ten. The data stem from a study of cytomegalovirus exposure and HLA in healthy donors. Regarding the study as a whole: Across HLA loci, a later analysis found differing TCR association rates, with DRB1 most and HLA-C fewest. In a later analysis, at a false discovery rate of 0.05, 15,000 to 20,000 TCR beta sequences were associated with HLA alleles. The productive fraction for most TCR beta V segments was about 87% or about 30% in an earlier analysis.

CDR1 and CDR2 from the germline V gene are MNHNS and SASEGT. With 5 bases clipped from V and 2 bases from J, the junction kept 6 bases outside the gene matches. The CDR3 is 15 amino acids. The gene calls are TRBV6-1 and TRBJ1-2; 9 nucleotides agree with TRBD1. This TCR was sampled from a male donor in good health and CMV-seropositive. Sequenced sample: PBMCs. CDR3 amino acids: CASSSIGTGNYGYTF. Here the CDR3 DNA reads TGTGCCAGCAGTTCGATCGGGACAGGGAACTATGGCTACACCTTC.